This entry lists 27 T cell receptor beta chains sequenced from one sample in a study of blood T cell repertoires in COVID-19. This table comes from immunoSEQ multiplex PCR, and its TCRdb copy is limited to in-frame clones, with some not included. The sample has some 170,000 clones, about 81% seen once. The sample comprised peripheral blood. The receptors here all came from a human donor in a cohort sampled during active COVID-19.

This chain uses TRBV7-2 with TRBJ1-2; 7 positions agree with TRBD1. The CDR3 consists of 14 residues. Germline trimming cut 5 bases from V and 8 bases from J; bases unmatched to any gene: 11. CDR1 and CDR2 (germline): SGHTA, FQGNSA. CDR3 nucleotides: TGTGCCAGCAGCGCACGACAGGGCAGGAAGGGCTACACCTTC. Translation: CASSARQGRKGYTF.

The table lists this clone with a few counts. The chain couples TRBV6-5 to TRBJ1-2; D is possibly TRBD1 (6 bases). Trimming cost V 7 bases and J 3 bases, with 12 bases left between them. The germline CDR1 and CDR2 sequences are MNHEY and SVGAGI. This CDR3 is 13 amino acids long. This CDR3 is CASTRTADYGYTF. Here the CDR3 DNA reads TGTGCCAGCACCAGGACAGCGGACTATGGCTACACCTTC.

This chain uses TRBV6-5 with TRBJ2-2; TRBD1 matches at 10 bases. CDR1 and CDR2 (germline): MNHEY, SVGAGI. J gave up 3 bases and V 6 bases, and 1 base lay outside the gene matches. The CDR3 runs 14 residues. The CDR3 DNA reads TGTGCCAGCAGGGGACAGGGGTACACCGGGGAGCTGTTTTTT. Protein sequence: CASRGQGYTGELFF.

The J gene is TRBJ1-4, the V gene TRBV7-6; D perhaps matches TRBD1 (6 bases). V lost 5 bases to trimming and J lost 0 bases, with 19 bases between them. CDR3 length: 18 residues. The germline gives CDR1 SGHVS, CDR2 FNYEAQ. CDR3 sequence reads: CASSRTPSTGATNEKLFF. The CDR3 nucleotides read TGTGCCAGCAGCCGCACCCCTTCGACAGGAGCAACTAATGAAAAACTGTTTTTT.

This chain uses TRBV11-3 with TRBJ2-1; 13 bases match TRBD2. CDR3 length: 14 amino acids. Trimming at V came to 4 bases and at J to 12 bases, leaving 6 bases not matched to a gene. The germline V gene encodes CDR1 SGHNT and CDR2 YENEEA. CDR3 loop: CASSSPGLAGLQFF. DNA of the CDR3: TGTGCCAGCAGCTCCCCGGGACTAGCGGGACTGCAGTTCTTC.

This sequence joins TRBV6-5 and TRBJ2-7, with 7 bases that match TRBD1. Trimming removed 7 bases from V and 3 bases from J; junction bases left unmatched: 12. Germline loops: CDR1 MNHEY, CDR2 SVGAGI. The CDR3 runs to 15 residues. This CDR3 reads CASNGVRGLLYEQYF. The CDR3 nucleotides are TGTGCCAGCAATGGAGTGAGGGGGCTCCTCTACGAGCAGTACTTC.

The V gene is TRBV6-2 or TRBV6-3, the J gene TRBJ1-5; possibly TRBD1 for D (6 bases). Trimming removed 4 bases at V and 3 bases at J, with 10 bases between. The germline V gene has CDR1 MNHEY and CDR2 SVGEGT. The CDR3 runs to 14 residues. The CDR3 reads CASSSDRFNQPQHF. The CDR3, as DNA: TGTGCCAGCAGTTCGGACAGATTCAATCAGCCCCAGCATTTT.

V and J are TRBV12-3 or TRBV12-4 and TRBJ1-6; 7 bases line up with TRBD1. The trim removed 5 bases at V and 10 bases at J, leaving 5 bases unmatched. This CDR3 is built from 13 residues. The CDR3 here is CASSRQGGSPLHF. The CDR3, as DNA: TGTGCCAGCAGTAGACAGGGTGGCTCACCCCTCCACTTT.

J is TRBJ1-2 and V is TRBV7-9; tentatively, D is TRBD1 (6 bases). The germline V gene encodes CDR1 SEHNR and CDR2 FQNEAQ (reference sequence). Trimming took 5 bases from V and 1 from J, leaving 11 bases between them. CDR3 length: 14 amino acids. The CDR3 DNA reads TGTGCCAGCAGCATGAACAGGGTTAACTATGGCTACACCTTC. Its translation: CASSMNRVNYGYTF.

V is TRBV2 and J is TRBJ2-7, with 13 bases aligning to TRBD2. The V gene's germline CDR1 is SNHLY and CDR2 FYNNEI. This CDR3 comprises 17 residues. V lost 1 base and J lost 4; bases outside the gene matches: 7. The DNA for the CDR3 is TGTGCCAGCAGTGAAGTACTAGCGGGAGGGCCGGGTTACGAGCAGTACTTC. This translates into CASSEVLAGGPGYEQYF.

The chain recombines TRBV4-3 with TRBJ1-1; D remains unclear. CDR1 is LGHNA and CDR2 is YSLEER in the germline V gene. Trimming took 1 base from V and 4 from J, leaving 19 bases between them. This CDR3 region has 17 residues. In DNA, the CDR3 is TGCGCCAGCAGCCAAGTGGCCGGGTCGGTGGGAGGCACTGAAGCTTTCTTT. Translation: CASSQVAGSVGGTEAFF.

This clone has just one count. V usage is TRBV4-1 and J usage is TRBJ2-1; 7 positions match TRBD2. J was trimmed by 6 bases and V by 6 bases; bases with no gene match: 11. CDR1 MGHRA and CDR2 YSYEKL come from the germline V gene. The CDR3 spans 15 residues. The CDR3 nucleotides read TGCGCCAGCAGTCGCGCGGGGGACGGCTCCAATGAGCAGTTCTTC. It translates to CASSRAGDGSNEQFF.

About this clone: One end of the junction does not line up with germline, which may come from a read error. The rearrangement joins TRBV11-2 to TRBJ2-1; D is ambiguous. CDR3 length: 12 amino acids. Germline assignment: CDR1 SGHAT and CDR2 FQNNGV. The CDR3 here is CASSLEAQEQFF. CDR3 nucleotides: TGTGCCAGCAGCCTAGAGGCTCAGGAGCAGTTCTTC.

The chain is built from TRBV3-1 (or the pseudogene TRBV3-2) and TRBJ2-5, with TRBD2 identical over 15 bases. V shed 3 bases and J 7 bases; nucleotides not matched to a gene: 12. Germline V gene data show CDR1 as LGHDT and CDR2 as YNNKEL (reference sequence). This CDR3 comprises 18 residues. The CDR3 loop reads CASSQAIGLAGGHGTQYF. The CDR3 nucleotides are TGTGCCAGCAGCCAGGCTATAGGACTAGCGGGAGGGCATGGGACCCAGTACTTC.

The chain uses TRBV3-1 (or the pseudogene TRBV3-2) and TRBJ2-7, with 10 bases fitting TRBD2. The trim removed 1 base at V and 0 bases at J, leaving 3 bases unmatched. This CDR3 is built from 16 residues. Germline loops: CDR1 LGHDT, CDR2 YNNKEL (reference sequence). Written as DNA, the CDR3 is TGTGCCAGCAGCCAAGCTGGGACTAGCGCCTCCTACGAGCAGTACTTC. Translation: CASSQAGTSASYEQYF.

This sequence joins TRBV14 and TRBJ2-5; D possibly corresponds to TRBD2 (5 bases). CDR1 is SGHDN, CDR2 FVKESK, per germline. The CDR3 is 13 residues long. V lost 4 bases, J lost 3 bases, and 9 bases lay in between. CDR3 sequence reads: CASSPEAEETQYF. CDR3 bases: TGTGCCAGCAGCCCGGAGGCAGAAGAGACCCAGTACTTC.

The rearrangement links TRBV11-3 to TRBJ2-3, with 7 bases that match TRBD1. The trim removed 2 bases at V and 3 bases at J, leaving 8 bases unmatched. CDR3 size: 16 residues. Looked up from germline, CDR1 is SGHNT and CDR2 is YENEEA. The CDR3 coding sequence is TGTGCCAGCAGCTTAAGGGGACCACAGGGGACAGATACGCAGTATTTT. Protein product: CASSLRGPQGTDTQYF.

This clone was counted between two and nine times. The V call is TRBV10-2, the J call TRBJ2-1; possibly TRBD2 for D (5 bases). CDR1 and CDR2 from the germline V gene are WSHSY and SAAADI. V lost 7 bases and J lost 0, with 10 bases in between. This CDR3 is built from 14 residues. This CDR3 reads CASMDSSSYNEQFF. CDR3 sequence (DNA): TGCGCCAGCATGGACTCCAGCTCCTACAATGAGCAGTTCTTC.

The CDR3 DNA follows: TGTGCCAGTAGGAGGAAAGCGGCTGTCCAGGATACGCAGTATTTT. This translates into CASRRKAAVQDTQYF. The chain carries TRBV19 and TRBJ2-3, with D possibly TRBD2 on 5 matching bases. The CDR3 spans 15 residues. Germline-derived CDR1 and CDR2 are LNHDA and SQIVND (reference sequence). V lost 6 bases and J 6 bases, leaving 19 bases between the germline ends.

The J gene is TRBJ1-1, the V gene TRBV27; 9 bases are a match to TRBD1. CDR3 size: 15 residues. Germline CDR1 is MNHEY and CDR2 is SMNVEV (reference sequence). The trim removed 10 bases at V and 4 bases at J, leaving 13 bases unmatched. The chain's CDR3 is CAIRSSGTGSTEAFF. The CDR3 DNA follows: TGTGCCATTCGATCAAGCGGGACAGGGAGCACTGAAGCTTTCTTT.

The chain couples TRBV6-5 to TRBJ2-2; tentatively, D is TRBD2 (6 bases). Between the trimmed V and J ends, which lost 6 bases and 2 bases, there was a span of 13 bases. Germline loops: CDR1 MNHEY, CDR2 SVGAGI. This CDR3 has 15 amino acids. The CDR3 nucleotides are TGTGCCAGCAGGAGGGACTGGTTTAACACCGGGGAGCTGTTTTTT. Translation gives CASRRDWFNTGELFF.

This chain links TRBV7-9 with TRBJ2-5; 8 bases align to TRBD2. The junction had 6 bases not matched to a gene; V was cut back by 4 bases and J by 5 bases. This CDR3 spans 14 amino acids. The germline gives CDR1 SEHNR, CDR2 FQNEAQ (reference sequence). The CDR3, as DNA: TGTGCCAGCAGCTACGGACAGCGGGAGGAGACCCAGTACTTC. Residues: CASSYGQREETQYF. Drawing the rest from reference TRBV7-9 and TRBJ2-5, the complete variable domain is DTGVSQNPRHKITKRGQNVTFRCDPISEHNRLYWYRQTLGQGPEFLTYFQNEAQLEKSRLLSDRFSAERPKGSFSTLEIQRTEQGDSAMYLCASSYGQREETQYFGPGTRLLVL.

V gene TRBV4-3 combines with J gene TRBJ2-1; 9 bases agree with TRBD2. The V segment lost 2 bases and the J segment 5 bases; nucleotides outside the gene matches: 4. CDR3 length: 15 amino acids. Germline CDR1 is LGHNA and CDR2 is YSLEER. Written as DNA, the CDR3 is TGCGCCAGCAGCCAATCCGCTAGCGGGGACAATGAGCAGTTCTTC. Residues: CASSQSASGDNEQFF.

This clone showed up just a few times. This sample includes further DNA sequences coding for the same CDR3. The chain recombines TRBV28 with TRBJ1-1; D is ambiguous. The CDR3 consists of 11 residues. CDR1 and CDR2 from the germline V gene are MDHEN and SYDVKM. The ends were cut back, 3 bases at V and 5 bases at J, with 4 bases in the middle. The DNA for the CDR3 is TGTGCCAGCAGTTTTCGGACTGAAGCTTTCTTT. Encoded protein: CASSFRTEAFF.

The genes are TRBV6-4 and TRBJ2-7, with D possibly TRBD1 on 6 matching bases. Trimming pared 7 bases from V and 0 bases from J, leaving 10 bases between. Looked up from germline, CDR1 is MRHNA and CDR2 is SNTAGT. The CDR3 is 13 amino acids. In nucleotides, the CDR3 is TGTGCCAGCACCTTACAGGGCTCCTACGAGCAGTACTTC. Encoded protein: CASTLQGSYEQYF.

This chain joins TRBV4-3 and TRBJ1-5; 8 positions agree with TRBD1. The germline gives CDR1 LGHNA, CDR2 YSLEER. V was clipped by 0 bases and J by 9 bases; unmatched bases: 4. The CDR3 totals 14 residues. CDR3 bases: TGCGCCAGCAGCCAAGACAGGGGGCTTGGGCCCCAGCATTTT. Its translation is CASSQDRGLGPQHF.

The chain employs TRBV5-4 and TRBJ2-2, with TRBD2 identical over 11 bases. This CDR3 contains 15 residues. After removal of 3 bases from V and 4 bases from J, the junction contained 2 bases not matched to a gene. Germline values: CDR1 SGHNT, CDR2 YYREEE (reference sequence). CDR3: CASSSSGRSTGELFF. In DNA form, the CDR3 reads TGTGCCAGCAGCTCTAGCGGGAGGTCCACCGGGGAGCTGTTTTTT.